This T cell receptor beta chain comes out of a study of cytomegalovirus exposure and HLA in healthy donors. Broader study findings: Associated with cytomegalovirus, according to the listing, were around 160 TCR beta chains.

Comments on this clone: Its specificity is not known.

The donors were in the approximately 110-subject validation cohort; that cohort was separate from the approximately 730-subject first cohort. TCRdb keeps only in-frame clones here, not all; method: immunoSEQ multiplex PCR. The data show roughly 67,000 clones, about 90% seen once. Per the germline V gene, CDR1 is SEHNR and CDR2 is FQNEAQ (reference sequence). V lost 5 bases and J 5 bases, leaving 18 bases between the germline ends. The CDR3 has 15 residues. Sequenced input: PBMCs. This TCR was sampled from a man younger than 35 in good health and CMV-seronegative. The chain has TRBV7-9 and TRBJ2-5, with a weak D call TRBD2 (6 bases). CDR3 sequence (DNA): TGTGCCAGCAGCCCGGGAGTACGCCCCCAGGAGACCCAGTACTTC. Protein sequence: CASSPGVRPQETQYF.